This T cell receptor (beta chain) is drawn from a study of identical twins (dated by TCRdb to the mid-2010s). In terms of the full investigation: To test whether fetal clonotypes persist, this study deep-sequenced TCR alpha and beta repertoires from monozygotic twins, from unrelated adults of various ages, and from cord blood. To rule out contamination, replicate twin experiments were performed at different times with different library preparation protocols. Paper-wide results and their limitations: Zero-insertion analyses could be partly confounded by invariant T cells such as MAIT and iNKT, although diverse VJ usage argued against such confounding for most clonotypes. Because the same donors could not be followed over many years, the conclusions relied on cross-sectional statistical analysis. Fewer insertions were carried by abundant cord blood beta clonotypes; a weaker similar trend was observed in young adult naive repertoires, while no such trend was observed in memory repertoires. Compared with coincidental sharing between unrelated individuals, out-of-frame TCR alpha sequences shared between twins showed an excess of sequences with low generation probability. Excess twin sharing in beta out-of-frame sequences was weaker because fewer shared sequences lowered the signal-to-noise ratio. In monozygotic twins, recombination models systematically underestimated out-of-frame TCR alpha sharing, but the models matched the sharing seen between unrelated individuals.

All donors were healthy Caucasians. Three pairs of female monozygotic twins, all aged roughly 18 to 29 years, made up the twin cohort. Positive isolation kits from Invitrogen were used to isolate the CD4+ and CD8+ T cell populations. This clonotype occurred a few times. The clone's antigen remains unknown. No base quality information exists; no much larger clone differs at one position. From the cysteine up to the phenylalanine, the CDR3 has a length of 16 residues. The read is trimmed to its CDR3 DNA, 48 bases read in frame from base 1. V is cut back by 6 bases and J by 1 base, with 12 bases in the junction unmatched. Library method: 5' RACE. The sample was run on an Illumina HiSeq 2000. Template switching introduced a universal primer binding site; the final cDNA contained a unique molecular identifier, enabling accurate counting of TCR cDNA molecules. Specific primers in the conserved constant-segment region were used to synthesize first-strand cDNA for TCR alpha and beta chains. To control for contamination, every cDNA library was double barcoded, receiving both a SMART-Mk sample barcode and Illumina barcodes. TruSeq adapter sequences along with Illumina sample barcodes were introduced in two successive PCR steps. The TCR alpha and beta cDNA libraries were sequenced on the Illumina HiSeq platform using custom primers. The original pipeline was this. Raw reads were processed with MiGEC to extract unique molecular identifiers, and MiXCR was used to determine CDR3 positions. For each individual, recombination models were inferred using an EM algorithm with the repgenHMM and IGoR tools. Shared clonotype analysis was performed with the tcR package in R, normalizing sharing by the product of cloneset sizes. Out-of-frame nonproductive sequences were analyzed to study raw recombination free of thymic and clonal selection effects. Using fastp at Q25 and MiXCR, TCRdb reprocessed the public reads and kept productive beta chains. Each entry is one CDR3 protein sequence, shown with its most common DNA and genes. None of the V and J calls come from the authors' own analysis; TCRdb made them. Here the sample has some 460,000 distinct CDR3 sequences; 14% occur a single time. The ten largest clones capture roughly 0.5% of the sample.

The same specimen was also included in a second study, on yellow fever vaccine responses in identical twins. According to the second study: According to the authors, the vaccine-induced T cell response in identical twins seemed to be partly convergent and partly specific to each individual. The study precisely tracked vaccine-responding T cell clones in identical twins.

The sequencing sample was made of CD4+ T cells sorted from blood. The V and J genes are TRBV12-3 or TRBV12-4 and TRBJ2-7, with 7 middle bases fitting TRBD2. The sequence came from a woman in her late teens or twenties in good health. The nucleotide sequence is TGTGCCAGCAGCCCTCTAGGGGAGGGCCGATCCTACGAGCAGTACTTC. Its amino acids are CASSPLGEGRSYEQYF.